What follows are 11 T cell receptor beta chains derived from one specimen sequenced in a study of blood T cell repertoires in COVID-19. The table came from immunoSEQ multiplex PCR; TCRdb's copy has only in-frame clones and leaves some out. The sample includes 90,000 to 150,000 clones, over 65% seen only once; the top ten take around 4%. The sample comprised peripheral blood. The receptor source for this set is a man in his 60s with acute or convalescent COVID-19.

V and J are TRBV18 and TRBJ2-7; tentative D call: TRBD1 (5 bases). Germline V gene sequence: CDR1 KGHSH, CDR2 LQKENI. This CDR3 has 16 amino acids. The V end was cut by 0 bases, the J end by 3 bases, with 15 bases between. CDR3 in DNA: TGTGCCAGCTCACCACCGAACAGGACCCGATTCTACGAGCAGTACTTC. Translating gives CASSPPNRTRFYEQYF.

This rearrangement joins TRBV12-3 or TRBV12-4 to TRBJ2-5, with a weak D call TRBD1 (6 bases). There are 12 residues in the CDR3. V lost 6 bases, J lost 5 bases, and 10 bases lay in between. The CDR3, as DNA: TGTGCCAGCAGCCCCCAGGGGGAGACCCAGTACTTC. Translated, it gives CASSPQGETQYF.

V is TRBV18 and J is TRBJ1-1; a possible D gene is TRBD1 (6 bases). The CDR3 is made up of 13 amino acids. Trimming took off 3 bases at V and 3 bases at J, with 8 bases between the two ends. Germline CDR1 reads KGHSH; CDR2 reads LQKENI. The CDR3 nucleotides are TGTGCCAGCTCACCGGGGGCCGACACTGAAGCTTTCTTT. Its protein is CASSPGADTEAFF. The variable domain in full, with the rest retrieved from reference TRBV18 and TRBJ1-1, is NAGVMQNPRHLVRRRGQEARLRCSPMKGHSHVYWYRQLPEEGLKFMVYLQKENIIDESGMPKERFSAEFPKEGPSILRIQQVVRGDSAAYFCASSPGADTEAFFGQGTRLTVV.

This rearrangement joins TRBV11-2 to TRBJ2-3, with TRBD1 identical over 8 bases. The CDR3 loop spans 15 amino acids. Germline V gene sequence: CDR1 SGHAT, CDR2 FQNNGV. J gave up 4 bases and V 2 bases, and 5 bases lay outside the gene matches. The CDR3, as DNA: TGTGCCAGCAGCTTACTGACAGGGGTCCCAGATACGCAGTATTTT. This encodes CASSLLTGVPDTQYF.

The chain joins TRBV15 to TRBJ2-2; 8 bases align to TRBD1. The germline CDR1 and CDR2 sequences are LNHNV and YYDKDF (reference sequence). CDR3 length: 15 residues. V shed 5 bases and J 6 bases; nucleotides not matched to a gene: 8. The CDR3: CATSARTGTSGELFF. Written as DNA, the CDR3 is TGTGCCACCAGCGCCCGGACAGGGACGTCCGGGGAGCTGTTTTTT.

The CDR3, as DNA: TGTGCCAGCAGCTTAGATTCGGGGTACACTGAAGCTTTCTTT. Its translation: CASSLDSGYTEAFF. The rearrangement links TRBV7-2 to TRBJ1-1; D gene unclear. Germline V CDR1 and CDR2: SGHTA, FQGNSA. V was pared by 1 base and J by 3 bases, with 9 bases between. The CDR3 spans 14 residues. The full variable domain, with the rest looked up from reference TRBV7-2 and TRBJ1-1, is GAGVSQSPSNKVTEKGKDVELRCDPISGHTALYWYRQSLGQGLEFLIYFQGNSAPDKSGLPSDRFSAERTGGSVSTLTIQRTQQEDSAVYLCASSLDSGYTEAFFGQGTRLTVV.

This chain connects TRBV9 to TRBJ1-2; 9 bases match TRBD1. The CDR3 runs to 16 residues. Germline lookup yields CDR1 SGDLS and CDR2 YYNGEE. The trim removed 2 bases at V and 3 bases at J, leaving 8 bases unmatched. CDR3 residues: CASSVDRQGGYYGYTF. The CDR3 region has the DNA TGTGCCAGCAGCGTCGACCGACAGGGGGGATACTATGGCTACACCTTC. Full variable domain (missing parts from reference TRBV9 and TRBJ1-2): DSGVTQTPKHLITATGQRVTLRCSPRSGDLSVYWYQQSLDQGLQFLIQYYNGEERAKGNILERFSAQQFPDLHSELNLSSLELGDSALYFCASSVDRQGGYYGYTFGSGTRLTVV.

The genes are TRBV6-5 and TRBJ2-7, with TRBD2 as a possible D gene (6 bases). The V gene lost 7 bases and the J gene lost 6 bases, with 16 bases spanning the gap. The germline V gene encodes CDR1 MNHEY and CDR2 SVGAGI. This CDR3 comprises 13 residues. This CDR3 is CASTSTRRGEQYF. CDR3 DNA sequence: TGTGCCAGCACCTCTACCAGGCGGGGCGAGCAGTACTTC.

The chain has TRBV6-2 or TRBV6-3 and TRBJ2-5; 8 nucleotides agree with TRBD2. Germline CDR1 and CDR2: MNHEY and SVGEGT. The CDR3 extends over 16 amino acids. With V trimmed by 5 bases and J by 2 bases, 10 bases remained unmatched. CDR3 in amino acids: CASSMGLVGRQETQYF. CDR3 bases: TGTGCCAGCAGTATGGGACTAGTTGGCCGACAAGAGACCCAGTACTTC.

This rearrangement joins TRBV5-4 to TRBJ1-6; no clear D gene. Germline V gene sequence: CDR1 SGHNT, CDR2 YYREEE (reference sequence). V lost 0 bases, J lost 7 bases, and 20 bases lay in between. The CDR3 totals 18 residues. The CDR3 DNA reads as TGTGCCAGCAGCTTGGGGGGTGCGGGCGCGGGTTGGAATTCACCCCTCCACTTT. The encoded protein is CASSLGGAGAGWNSPLHF.

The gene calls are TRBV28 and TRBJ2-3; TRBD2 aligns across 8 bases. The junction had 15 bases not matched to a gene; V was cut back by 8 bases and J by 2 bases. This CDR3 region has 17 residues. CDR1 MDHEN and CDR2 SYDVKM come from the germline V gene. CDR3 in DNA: TGTGCCAGCTCCACGCGGCTAGCGGGCAGTTACACAGATACGCAGTATTTT. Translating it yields CASSTRLAGSYTDTQYF.